These T cell receptor beta chains were read from a single sample in a study of blood T cell repertoires in COVID-19. Data came from immunoSEQ multiplex PCR; TCRdb stores just in-frame clones and leaves some out. The profile covers 400,000 to 550,000 clones, with about 89% appearing a single time and about 4.5% taken by the ten largest. The sequencing input was peripheral blood. These receptor sequences come from a woman in her 30s with acute or convalescent COVID-19. Each CDR3 is given with its conserved first and last residue. D genes are given only for firm matches. Not every row has a clone size; where given, it reads once, few, many or a size class.

V gene	J gene	D gene	clone size	CDR3 protein	CDR3 DNA
TRBV2	TRBJ1-6	NA	NA	CASSEPGYNSPLHF	TGTGCCAGCAGTGAACCGGGATATAATTCACCCCTCCACTTT
TRBV2	TRBJ1-4	NA	once	CASSETLEGATNEKLFF	TGTGCCAGCAGTGAGACCTTAGAAGGAGCAACTAATGAAAAACTGTTTTTT
TRBV24-1	TRBJ1-2	TRBD1	NA	CATSAHIRTGGHGYTF	TGTGCCACCAGTGCCCATATTAGGACAGGGGGACATGGCTACACCTTC
TRBV6-1	TRBJ2-2	NA	NA	CASIELQGTGELFF	TGTGCCAGCATTGAACTACAGGGAACCGGGGAGCTGTTTTTT
TRBV29-1	TRBJ2-1	TRBD1	NA	CSGQGEGGEQFF	TGCAGCGGACAGGGGGAGGGTGGTGAGCAGTTCTTC
TRBV28	TRBJ2-2	NA	NA	CASRTGNTGELFF	TGTGCCAGCAGGACGGGGAACACCGGGGAGCTGTTTTTT
TRBV19	TRBJ1-1	NA	NA	CASSPGGRSTEAFF	TGTGCCAGTAGTCCGGGAGGGCGGAGCACTGAAGCTTTCTTT
TRBV25-1	TRBJ2-3	TRBD2	NA	CASSENPAGGRDTQYF	TGTGCCAGCAGTGAAAACCCAGCGGGGGGGCGGGATACGCAGTATTTT
TRBV7-3	TRBJ1-1	TRBD1	NA	CASSLRTGREDTEAFF	TGTGCCAGCAGCCTGAGGACAGGGCGGGAAGACACTGAAGCTTTCTTT
TRBV30	TRBJ1-2	NA	NA	CAWRPAGGLGHGYTF	TGTGCCTGGAGACCAGCCGGTGGTCTAGGTCATGGCTACACCTTC
TRBV24-1	TRBJ1-2	TRBD1	once	CATSDATGGNTF	TGTGCCACCAGTGACGCTACAGGGGGCAACACCTTC
TRBV29-1	TRBJ2-1	NA	NA	CSVESVYSYNEQFF	TGCAGCGTTGAATCAGTATACTCCTACAATGAGCAGTTCTTC
TRBV7-2	TRBJ2-1	NA	once	CASSPNRGGRYNEQFF	TGTGCCAGCAGCCCCAACCGTGGGGGCCGATACAATGAGCAGTTCTTC
TRBV6-1	TRBJ2-7	NA	once	CASSDRDTYSYEQYF	TGTGCCAGCAGTGACCGGGACACCTACTCCTACGAGCAGTACTTC
TRBV14	TRBJ2-3	NA	NA	CASSQGGSTTDTQYF	TGTGCCAGCAGCCAAGGAGGGTCCACCACAGATACGCAGTATTTT
TRBV6-5	TRBJ2-3	TRBD1	once	CASSRGQGITDTQYF	TGTGCCAGCAGCCGCGGACAGGGGATTACAGATACGCAGTATTTT
TRBV5-6	TRBJ1-5	TRBD1	NA	CASSLGTGGPSNQPQHF	TGTGCCAGCAGCTTGGGGACAGGGGGCCCGAGCAATCAGCCCCAGCATTTT
TRBV2	TRBJ2-6	NA	NA	CASSEFQGTRSGANVLTF	TGTGCCAGCAGTGAATTCCAGGGTACACGCTCTGGGGCCAACGTCCTGACTTTC
TRBV10-3	TRBJ2-3	TRBD2	once	CAISGRTSGGGDTQYF	TGTGCCATCAGTGGCCGGACTAGCGGGGGGGGAGATACGCAGTATTTT
TRBV2	TRBJ2-1	NA	once	CASSEYRSANEQFF	TGTGCCAGCAGTGAATACAGGTCTGCTAATGAGCAGTTCTTC
TRBV6-5	TRBJ1-2	NA	few	CASSYWDPGEGYGYTF	TGTGCCAGCAGTTACTGGGACCCAGGGGAAGGCTATGGCTACACCTTC
TRBV6-5	TRBJ2-3	NA	NA	CASRTERTDTQYF	TGTGCCAGCAGGACAGAGCGCACAGATACGCAGTATTTT
TRBV9	TRBJ1-1	NA	NA	CASSSQGRNTEAFF	TGTGCCAGCAGCTCACAGGGTAGGAACACTGAAGCTTTCTTT
TRBV18	TRBJ2-7	NA	NA	CASSPGLADYEQYF	TGTGCCAGCTCACCAGGCTTGGCTGATTACGAGCAGTACTTC
TRBV5-1	TRBJ2-7	NA	NA	CASSLTGPSYEQYF	TGCGCCAGCAGCTTGACAGGACCTTCCTACGAGCAGTACTTC
TRBV9	TRBJ1-1	NA	NA	CASSVGPAGEAFF	TGTGCCAGCAGCGTAGGGCCAGCGGGTGAAGCTTTCTTT
TRBV5-1	TRBJ1-1	NA	NA	CASSWTRDTEAFF	TGCGCCAGCAGCTGGACAAGAGACACTGAAGCTTTCTTT
TRBV5-4	TRBJ2-4	NA	NA	CASSLGAAAKNIQYF	TGTGCCAGCAGCTTGGGGGCAGCAGCCAAAAACATTCAGTACTTC
TRBV10-1	TRBJ2-3	NA	NA	CARAAAAPDTQYF	TGCGCCAGGGCCGCAGCGGCTCCAGATACGCAGTATTTT
TRBV14	TRBJ1-2	NA	once	CASSQDRDYGYTF	TGTGCCAGCAGCCAAGACAGGGACTATGGCTACACCTTC
TRBV27	TRBJ1-2	TRBD1	NA	CASSSIRDRAGYGYTF	TGTGCCAGCAGTTCTATCCGGGACAGGGCTGGCTATGGCTACACCTTC
TRBV5-4	TRBJ2-7	NA	NA	CASSSGTSRAEQYF	TGTGCCAGCAGCTCGGGGACAAGCCGAGCAGAGCAGTACTTC
TRBV6-1	TRBJ2-7	NA	NA	CASSEDSGVVYEQYF	TGTGCCAGCAGTGAAGACTCGGGGGTTGTTTACGAGCAGTACTTC
TRBV7-9	TRBJ2-5	NA	NA	CASSLDRAQETQYF	TGTGCCAGCAGCTTAGACAGGGCCCAAGAGACCCAGTACTTC
TRBV9	TRBJ2-3	TRBD1	NA	CASSAQPGTETTDTQYF	TGTGCCAGCAGCGCGCAACCCGGGACAGAGACGACAGATACGCAGTATTTT
TRBV6-5	TRBJ1-1	NA	NA	CASRRDTEAFF	TGTGCCAGCAGACGCGACACTGAAGCTTTCTTT
TRBV7-2	TRBJ1-3	NA	NA	CASRRAGSGNTIYF	TGTGCCAGCAGAAGGGCGGGTTCTGGAAACACCATATATTTT
TRBV11-2	TRBJ2-3	TRBD2	NA	CASSFSRLAGLATDTQYF	TGTGCCAGCAGCTTCTCCCGCCTAGCGGGGCTTGCCACAGATACGCAGTATTTT
TRBV2	TRBJ1-2	TRBD1	NA	CASQGDTGVMGYTF	TGTGCCAGCCAGGGGGACACCGGGGTTATGGGCTACACCTTC
TRBV11-2	TRBJ1-6	NA	NA	CASSLESVVLSSYNSPLHF	TGTGCCAGCAGCTTAGAGTCCGTGGTGCTTAGCTCCTATAATTCACCCCTCCACTTT
TRBV2	TRBJ2-3	TRBD2	NA	CASSIAGVQDTQYF	TGTGCCAGCAGTATAGCGGGGGTTCAAGATACGCAGTATTTT
TRBV7-6	TRBJ2-7	NA	NA	CASSPDRREQYF	TGTGCCAGCAGCCCAGACAGGAGGGAGCAGTACTTC
TRBV3-1/TRBV3-2	TRBJ1-2	NA	NA	CASSQGQKNYGYTF	TGTGCCAGCAGCCAAGGACAGAAAAACTATGGCTACACCTTC
TRBV23-1	TRBJ2-7	TRBD1	NA	CASSQSPLGQGIYEQYF	TGCGCCAGCAGTCAATCACCTTTAGGACAGGGGATCTACGAGCAGTACTTC
TRBV27	TRBJ1-2	NA	NA	CASSQQGSGYTF	TGTGCCAGCAGTCAACAGGGATCCGGCTACACCTTC
TRBV30	TRBJ1-2	NA	NA	CAWSVGHQGGYTF	TGTGCCTGGAGTGTAGGACATCAAGGGGGCTACACCTTC
TRBV29-1	TRBJ2-5	TRBD1	NA	CSVPLGQGEETQYF	TGCAGCGTTCCCCTGGGACAGGGGGAAGAGACCCAGTACTTC
TRBV9	TRBJ1-6	NA	NA	CASSVNSNNSPLHF	TGTGCCAGCAGCGTGAACAGCAATAATTCACCCCTCCACTTT
TRBV19	TRBJ2-7	TRBD1	NA	CASSPGQGGYEQYF	TGTGCCAGTAGTCCGGGACAGGGTGGATACGAGCAGTACTTC
TRBV9	TRBJ2-7	TRBD1	NA	CASSAGQGTYEQYF	TGTGCCAGCAGCGCTGGACAGGGGACCTACGAGCAGTACTTC
TRBV7-9	TRBJ1-5	NA	NA	CASSLGTVPYSNQPQHF	TGTGCCAGCAGCTTAGGGACAGTACCTTATAGCAATCAGCCCCAGCATTTT
TRBV29-1	TRBJ1-2	NA	NA	CSVLLTNYGYTF	TGCAGCGTCCTACTCACTAACTATGGCTACACCTTC
TRBV19	TRBJ2-1	TRBD1	NA	CASSRGQGLYNEQFF	TGTGCCAGTAGTCGCGGACAGGGTTTGTACAATGAGCAGTTCTTC
TRBV7-9	TRBJ2-3	TRBD1	many	CASSLYQGATDTQYF	TGTGCCAGCAGCTTATACCAGGGGGCAACAGATACGCAGTATTTT
TRBV6-5	TRBJ2-1	NA	NA	CASSQTVHSYNEQFF	TGTGCCAGCAGCCAGACAGTCCACTCCTACAATGAGCAGTTCTTC